This is a list of T cell receptor beta chains from one sample in a study of T-cell reconstitution after alpha-beta-depleted transplantation in children. TCRdb redid the calling of the PCR reads with MiXCR, one entry per CDR3 protein. Among around 250,000 distinct CDR3 sequences listed, more than 20% were seen once. The sequenced sample was PBMCs, obtained before TCRalphabeta/CD19-depleted stem cell transplant. Source of these receptors: a girl aged 2 to 10 with Fanconi anemia, due to receive a stem cell transplant. The CDR3 runs from the conserved cysteine through the conserved F or W. Fields, in order: V gene, CDR3 length, J gene, clone size, D gene, CDR3 protein, CDR3 DNA. A D gene is named only where the DNA matches it firmly. Only part of the rows carry a size: once, few, many, or a class if the clone is expanded.

TRBV9	15	TRBJ2-1	many	TRBD2	CASSPGLAGHNEQFF	TGTGCCAGCAGCCCGGGACTAGCGGGGCACAATGAGCAGTTCTTC
TRBV11-2	15	TRBJ2-1	NA	TRBD1	CASSLDGQVYNEQFF	TGTGCCAGCAGCTTAGATGGACAGGTCTACAATGAGCAGTTCTTC
TRBV18	16	TRBJ2-4	NA	NA	CASSPALTLAKNIQYF	TGTGCCAGCTCACCGGCCCTGACACTAGCCAAAAACATTCAGTACTTC
TRBV29-1	16	TRBJ2-1	NA	TRBD2	CSVGYGSGSSYNEQFF	TGCAGCGTTGGATATGGGAGCGGGAGCTCCTACAATGAGCAGTTCTTC
TRBV20-1	11	TRBJ2-3	NA	NA	CSREITDTQYF	TGCAGTAGAGAAATCACAGATACGCAGTATTTT
TRBV6-2/TRBV6-3	15	TRBJ2-5	many	TRBD2	CASSSTSPYIGTQYF	TGTGCCAGCAGTTCGACTAGCCCTTACATTGGGACCCAGTACTTC
TRBV2	16	TRBJ2-1	once	TRBD2	CASSEFGTSGHNEQFF	TGTGCCAGCAGTGAATTTGGGACTAGCGGACACAATGAGCAGTTCTTC
TRBV20-1	16	TRBJ2-2	NA	NA	CSARDHYPGNTGELFF	TGCAGTGCTAGAGATCATTATCCAGGGAACACCGGGGAGCTGTTTTTT
TRBV7-3	15	TRBJ1-6	few	NA	CASSLYGTHNSPLHF	TGTGCCAGCAGCTTGTACGGGACGCATAATTCACCCCTCCACTTT
TRBV6-1	16	TRBJ2-4	NA	TRBD1	CASSRNADRGLNIQYF	TGTGCCAGCAGTCGCAATGCCGACAGGGGGTTAAACATTCAGTACTTC
TRBV5-1	14	TRBJ2-2	once	NA	CASSSPTNTGELFF	TGCGCCAGCAGTTCTCCCACAAACACCGGGGAGCTGTTTTTT
TRBV29-1	12	TRBJ2-3	NA	NA	CSVEGTPDTQYF	TGCAGCGTTGAAGGGACACCAGATACGCAGTATTTT
TRBV7-8	17	TRBJ2-1	few	TRBD1	CASSLAVQGTTYNEQFF	TGTGCCAGCAGCTTAGCAGTACAGGGGACAACCTACAATGAGCAGTTCTTC
TRBV10-3	15	TRBJ2-7	many	NA	CAISEGDRISYEQYF	TGTGCCATCAGTGAGGGAGACAGGATTTCCTACGAGCAGTACTTC
TRBV12-3/TRBV12-4	16	TRBJ2-7	NA	TRBD2	CASSSQTSGGSYEQYF	TGTGCCAGCAGTTCTCAGACTAGCGGGGGATCCTACGAGCAGTACTTC
TRBV20-1	11	TRBJ1-1	many	NA	CSARGSGEAFF	TGCAGTGCTAGAGGGTCGGGTGAAGCTTTCTTT
TRBV20-1	13	TRBJ2-7	few	TRBD2	CSARSGGPYEQYF	TGCAGTGCTAGAAGCGGGGGGCCGTACGAGCAGTACTTC
TRBV29-1	15	TRBJ2-7	few	TRBD2	CSVGHRLAALYEQYF	TGCAGCGTTGGGCACAGACTAGCGGCCCTCTACGAGCAGTACTTC
TRBV29-1	13	TRBJ2-5	once	TRBD1	CSVEWTGKETQYF	TGCAGCGTTGAATGGACAGGCAAAGAGACCCAGTACTTC
TRBV20-1	12	TRBJ1-2	few	NA	CSARVSNYGYTF	TGCAGTGCTAGGGTCAGCAACTATGGCTACACCTTC
TRBV20-1	14	TRBJ2-7	many	NA	CSARSGKFSYEQYF	TGCAGTGCTAGGTCCGGGAAATTCTCCTACGAGCAGTACTTC
TRBV29-1	12	TRBJ2-7	many	TRBD1	CSTRTGGYEQYF	TGCAGCACACGGACAGGGGGTTACGAGCAGTACTTC
TRBV2	15	TRBJ2-1	many	NA	CASRVLQSSYNEQFF	TGTGCCAGCAGGGTTTTGCAGAGCTCCTACAATGAGCAGTTCTTC
TRBV7-8	17	TRBJ2-7	many	TRBD2	CASSAEGTRTSTYEQYF	TGTGCCAGCAGCGCCGAGGGAACTAGGACTAGTACCTACGAGCAGTACTTC